This TCR beta chain was retrieved from a study of T cells in localized non-small cell lung cancer. Study results and caveats: Peak T cell clonality was found in uninvolved adjacent lung, exceeding tumor. Across samples, adjacent lung featured a median roughly 60 of the top 100 tumor clones.

The V end was cut by 1 base, the J end by 5 bases, with 12 bases between. Germline CDR1 and CDR2: SGHVS and FQNEAQ. The CDR3 sequence is 15 residues long. As to this clone: The antigen remains undetermined.

The table came from immunoSEQ multiplex PCR; TCRdb's copy has only in-frame clones and leaves some out. The sample carries tens of thousands of clones, 85% to 90% recorded once. The starting material was peripheral blood, obtained before any cancer treatment. The chain employs TRBV7-8 and TRBJ2-1, with D unresolved. The clonotype originates from a man between 40 and 70 years old with stage I squamous cell lung carcinoma. The CDR3 loop is CASSLGLRLNNEQFF. CDR3 DNA sequence: TGTGCCAGCAGCTTAGGACTCCGCTTGAACAATGAGCAGTTCTTC.